This is a list of T cell receptor beta chains from one sample in a study of cytomegalovirus exposure and HLA in healthy donors. Data came from immunoSEQ multiplex PCR; TCRdb stores just in-frame clones and leaves some out. The sample lists approximately 120,000 clones, roughly three quarters occurring once. The sequencing sample was made of PBMCs. The origin of the receptors is a young man in good health and CMV-seronegative. Each CDR3 is given with its conserved first and last residue.

j_call | v_call | cdr3_aa
TRBJ1-5 | TRBV6-1 | CASSEASGRQPQHF
TRBJ2-5 | TRBV7-2 | CASSLSGTTGGETQYF
TRBJ1-2 | TRBV5-6 | CASSLVEGNYGYTF
TRBJ2-5 | TRBV27 | CASRELGLAGSLQETQYF
TRBJ2-5 | TRBV6-6 | CASSYLASGGQETQYF
TRBJ2-7 | TRBV6-1 | CASTRQGDHYEQYF
TRBJ1-3 | TRBV11-2 | CASSPGGSGGNTIYF
TRBJ1-3 | TRBV5-4 | CASSIYFGNTIYF
TRBJ1-2 | TRBV5-4 | CASSLDRFGYTF
TRBJ1-6 | TRBV28 | CASVPSRSSSYNSPLHF
TRBJ1-1 | TRBV6-5 | CASSYLRGEHTEAFF
TRBJ2-7 | TRBV6-1 | CASTGRTQQYF
TRBJ1-4 | TRBV9 | CASSVWGVDEKLFF
TRBJ1-1 | TRBV6-6 | CASSTRVGNTEAFF
TRBJ2-2 | TRBV5-1 | CASSSTGRETGELFF
TRBJ1-5 | TRBV18 | CASSPPGQNNQPQHF
TRBJ1-3 | TRBV6-5 | CASSYFGSNGNTIYF
TRBJ2-3 | TRBV29-1 | CSVVGRGRTDTQYF
TRBJ1-5 | TRBV28 | CASSFLTGGNQPQHF
TRBJ2-5 | TRBV27 | CASSFRVGEQYF
TRBJ1-6 | TRBV2 | CASRGTSGGSSLHF
TRBJ1-2 | TRBV11-1 | CASSFQGAGGYTF
TRBJ1-5 | TRBV27 | CASSLRGGQNQPQHF
TRBJ2-2 | TRBV6-6 | CASRGTGGFTGELFF
TRBJ2-2 | TRBV5-1 | CASSLSRGNTGELFF
TRBJ1-2 | TRBV5-4 | CASTSPGEVVHGYTF